This is a list of T cell receptor beta chains from one sample in a study of blood T cell repertoires in COVID-19. Here immunoSEQ multiplex PCR was the method, and the copy in TCRdb shows in-frame clones only, minus some. The table has 85,000 to 100,000 clones, 88% seen once. Sequenced material: peripheral blood. These receptors all come from a man aged 45-65 years with COVID-19, enrolled during active disease. Both conserved end residues are part of each CDR3. The D gene is left open where the match is weak. Clone size, where shown, is once, few, many, or a class for clones that have expanded.

DNA: TGTGCCAGCAATCCTCTAGGACAGGGATCAAATCAGCCCCAGCATTTT
CDR3: CASNPLGQGSNQPQHF
J: TRBJ1-5
size: few
V: TRBV28
D: TRBD1

DNA: TGCGCCAGCACAACCGGGACTTTCGTGGATACGCAGTATTTT
CDR3: CASTTGTFVDTQYF
J: TRBJ2-3
size: -
V: TRBV10-2
D: -

DNA: TGTGCCAGTAGTGCGACAGGGACCGTGCGAGCTTTCTTT
CDR3: CASSATGTVRAFF
J: TRBJ1-1
size: -
V: TRBV19
D: TRBD1

DNA: TGCAGCGCTCGAACAGGGGCGAAGAACACTGAAGCTTTCTTT
CDR3: CSARTGAKNTEAFF
J: TRBJ1-1
size: -
V: TRBV29-1
D: TRBD1

DNA: TGTGCCACCAGAGAGGACTCGGGCGGGGAGCTGTTTTTT
CDR3: CATREDSGGELFF
J: TRBJ2-2
size: few
V: TRBV10-3
D: -

DNA: TGTGCCATTACGAAGGGGCTAGGATACGAGCAGTACTTC
CDR3: CAITKGLGYEQYF
J: TRBJ2-7
size: few
V: TRBV28
D: -

DNA: TGTGCCATCAGTGAGTCAGGAGGGGATCGGTTTGGCTACACCTTC
CDR3: CAISESGGDRFGYTF
J: TRBJ1-2
size: -
V: TRBV10-3
D: -

DNA: TGTGCCAGTAGTACCTCACCCTATAGCAATCAGCCCCAGCATTTT
CDR3: CASSTSPYSNQPQHF
J: TRBJ1-5
size: -
V: TRBV19
D: -

DNA: TGTGCCAGCGGACCAAGGTTGGGAGGGAACTATGAAAAACTGTTTTTT
CDR3: CASGPRLGGNYEKLFF
J: TRBJ1-4
size: once
V: TRBV27
D: -

DNA: TGTGCCAGCAGCTTTACAGAGAATCAGCCCCAGCATTTT
CDR3: CASSFTENQPQHF
J: TRBJ1-5
size: -
V: TRBV11-2
D: -

DNA: TGCGCCAGCAGCCAAAACGGAGGATCATATGCTTCCAATTCACCCCTCCACTTT
CDR3: CASSQNGGSYASNSPLHF
J: TRBJ1-6
size: -
V: TRBV4-1
D: -

DNA: TGTGCCTGGAGTGTACACGGGAGAGTAGGGCTCGGTGAAAAACTGTTTTTT
CDR3: CAWSVHGRVGLGEKLFF
J: TRBJ1-4
size: -
V: TRBV30
D: -

DNA: TGTGCCAGCAGCCCAGGGGTACGGAACACTGAAGCTTTCTTT
CDR3: CASSPGVRNTEAFF
J: TRBJ1-1
size: few
V: TRBV7-2
D: -

DNA: TGCGCCAGCAGCTTGACTTCAGGGACCTACAATGAGCAGTTCTTC
CDR3: CASSLTSGTYNEQFF
J: TRBJ2-1
size: -
V: TRBV5-1
D: -

DNA: TGTGCCAGCAGTATCCCCGGGACTAGCGGCACAGATACGCAGTATTTT
CDR3: CASSIPGTSGTDTQYF
J: TRBJ2-3
size: -
V: TRBV25-1
D: TRBD2

DNA: TGTGCCAGCAGTTTGCGGGCCCTCCACTTT
CDR3: CASSLRALHF
J: TRBJ1-6
size: -
V: TRBV27
D: -

DNA: TGTGCCATCAGAAAAACAGGGGGCTCTGACTATGGCTACACCTTC
CDR3: CAIRKTGGSDYGYTF
J: TRBJ1-2
size: -
V: TRBV10-3
D: TRBD1

DNA: TGTGCCAGCAGTATACAAGAAAATTCACCCCTCCACTTT
CDR3: CASSIQENSPLHF
J: TRBJ1-6
size: -
V: TRBV6-6
D: -

DNA: TGTGCCAGCAGTCGGACAGGGTCAGATACGCAGTATTTT
CDR3: CASSRTGSDTQYF
J: TRBJ2-3
size: -
V: TRBV6-6
D: TRBD1

DNA: TGTGCCAGCAGTAAAGAACCGGGACAGGGATTTTCACCCCTCCACTTT
CDR3: CASSKEPGQGFSPLHF
J: TRBJ1-6
size: -
V: TRBV27
D: TRBD1

DNA: TGTGCCAGCAGTTTTGGCCGAAATTCGGGCTACACCTTC
CDR3: CASSFGRNSGYTF
J: TRBJ1-2
size: many
V: TRBV27
D: -

DNA: TGTGCCAGCAGTGTAGAGGACAGTTCCGAAGGAAGCTCTGGAAACACCATATATTTT
CDR3: CASSVEDSSEGSSGNTIYF
J: TRBJ1-3
size: -
V: TRBV2
D: -

DNA: TGTGCCAGCAGTCACAGGGTCCAAGGCACCGGGGAGCTGTTTTTT
CDR3: CASSHRVQGTGELFF
J: TRBJ2-2
size: -
V: TRBV6-5
D: -

DNA: TGTGCCAGCAGCTTAAGTACAGGGGTGACCGGGGAGCTGTTTTTT
CDR3: CASSLSTGVTGELFF
J: TRBJ2-2
size: -
V: TRBV7-6
D: TRBD1

DNA: TGTGCCAGCAGCCAAGATTTGGTTCCTCAGGGTGACTATAATTCACCCCTCCACTTT
CDR3: CASSQDLVPQGDYNSPLHF
J: TRBJ1-6
size: -
V: TRBV3-1/TRBV3-2
D: -

DNA: TGTGCCAGCAGTTCTAGCGGGGTTCGCAATGAGCAGTTCTTC
CDR3: CASSSSGVRNEQFF
J: TRBJ2-1
size: once
V: TRBV7-2
D: TRBD2

DNA: TGTGCCAGCAGCTTTGGCCGGGACACTTTTCTCGGTAGTCAGCCCCAGCATTTT
CDR3: CASSFGRDTFLGSQPQHF
J: TRBJ1-5
size: -
V: TRBV5-8
D: -

DNA: TGCGCCAGCAGCCAGGGACAGGGAAAATCACCCCTCCACTTT
CDR3: CASSQGQGKSPLHF
J: TRBJ1-6
size: once
V: TRBV5-1
D: TRBD1

DNA: TGCGCCAGCAGAAACAGGGAGAACAACGAGCAGTACTTC
CDR3: CASRNRENNEQYF
J: TRBJ2-7
size: -
V: TRBV5-1
D: -

DNA: TGCGCCAGCAGCTCAACAGGGGGCGCGGGTCCTAACTATGGCTACACCTTC
CDR3: CASSSTGGAGPNYGYTF
J: TRBJ1-2
size: -
V: TRBV5-1
D: TRBD1

DNA: TGTGCCAGCAGCTCCTACAGGGGAACCGCGAACACCGGGGAGCTGTTTTTT
CDR3: CASSSYRGTANTGELFF
J: TRBJ2-2
size: -
V: TRBV3-1/TRBV3-2
D: TRBD1

DNA: TGCGCCAGCAGTCTCCAACAGACAGGGACTGAAGCTTTCTTT
CDR3: CASSLQQTGTEAFF
J: TRBJ1-1
size: once
V: TRBV4-1
D: TRBD1

DNA: TGTGCCAGCAGCCAAGCTCACACAGGGGCCAATTCACCCCTCCACTTT
CDR3: CASSQAHTGANSPLHF
J: TRBJ1-6
size: -
V: TRBV3-1/TRBV3-2
D: TRBD1

DNA: TGTGCCAGCAGCCTAGGGAGGGGTGGAGGCTCCTATAATTCACCCCTCCACTTT
CDR3: CASSLGRGGGSYNSPLHF
J: TRBJ1-6
size: -
V: TRBV5-6
D: -

DNA: TGTGCCAGCAGCTTAAAGTTTGAAGCCCCTGAAGCTTTCTTT
CDR3: CASSLKFEAPEAFF
J: TRBJ1-1
size: once
V: TRBV11-2
D: -

DNA: TGTGCCAGCAGGGTTGGACATTTGAACACTGAAGCTTTCTTT
CDR3: CASRVGHLNTEAFF
J: TRBJ1-1
size: once
V: TRBV6-5
D: -

DNA: TGTGCCAGCAGCCAAGTCTATCTGGCAGGGGGAAGCACTGAAGCTTTCTTT
CDR3: CASSQVYLAGGSTEAFF
J: TRBJ1-1
size: once
V: TRBV3-1/TRBV3-2
D: TRBD1

DNA: TGTGCCAGCAGGACGGACAGGCCGGGGATGGGAGGAAACACCATATATTTT
CDR3: CASRTDRPGMGGNTIYF
J: TRBJ1-3
size: -
V: TRBV28
D: TRBD1

DNA: TGTGCCAGCAGATCTACAGGATTGAACACTGAAGCTTTCTTT
CDR3: CASRSTGLNTEAFF
J: TRBJ1-1
size: -
V: TRBV7-9
D: -

DNA: TGCGCCACCCGGACAGGGAAGGACACTGAAGCTTTCTTT
CDR3: CATRTGKDTEAFF
J: TRBJ1-1
size: -
V: TRBV5-1
D: TRBD1

DNA: TGTGCCAGCAGTTACCCTCACAGTTACCCGGGACAGAAGTACAATGAGCAGTTCTTC
CDR3: CASSYPHSYPGQKYNEQFF
J: TRBJ2-1
size: -
V: TRBV6-2/TRBV6-3
D: TRBD1

DNA: TGTGCCAGCAGCATGACTAGCGGGGGGGCATACGAGCAGTACTTC
CDR3: CASSMTSGGAYEQYF
J: TRBJ2-7
size: few
V: TRBV11-2
D: TRBD2

DNA: TGCGCCAGCAGCTTGGGACAGGGTAATGAAAAACTGTTTTTT
CDR3: CASSLGQGNEKLFF
J: TRBJ1-4
size: -
V: TRBV5-1
D: TRBD1

DNA: TGTGCCAGCAGCCAACCATCGAGGCAACGAGGGGGTTCGTTTGAAGCTTTCTTT
CDR3: CASSQPSRQRGGSFEAFF
J: TRBJ1-1
size: few
V: TRBV3-1/TRBV3-2
D: -

DNA: TGTGCCAGCAGCTTGGACAGGCTAGCTGCAGATACGCAGTATTTT
CDR3: CASSLDRLAADTQYF
J: TRBJ2-3
size: -
V: TRBV11-2
D: TRBD1

DNA: TGCAGTGCTAGTGGTCTAGCGGGGGGATACGAGCAGTACTTC
CDR3: CSASGLAGGYEQYF
J: TRBJ2-7
size: -
V: TRBV20-1
D: TRBD2

DNA: TGTGCCAGTAATCAACAGATCAATCAGCCCCAGCATTTT
CDR3: CASNQQINQPQHF
J: TRBJ1-5
size: -
V: TRBV19
D: -

DNA: TGTGCCAGCATCGAGGGGGCGCGATCACCCCTCCACTTT
CDR3: CASIEGARSPLHF
J: TRBJ1-6
size: -
V: TRBV6-5
D: TRBD1

DNA: TGTGCCACCAGCAGTAATAGTCCGGGGAATCAGCCCCAGCATTTT
CDR3: CATSSNSPGNQPQHF
J: TRBJ1-5
size: -
V: TRBV15
D: -

DNA: TGTGCCAGCAGGGAGGACACTGAAGCTTTCTTT
CDR3: CASREDTEAFF
J: TRBJ1-1
size: -
V: TRBV12-3/TRBV12-4
D: -

DNA: TGTGCCAGCAGCTTGATCCCGGTCAACTATGGCTACACCTTC
CDR3: CASSLIPVNYGYTF
J: TRBJ1-2
size: -
V: TRBV5-8
D: -

DNA: TGCAGTGCCAGGTTGGACACTGAAGCTTTCTTT
CDR3: CSARLDTEAFF
J: TRBJ1-1
size: -
V: TRBV20-1
D: -

DNA: TGTGCCTGGAGACACGACAGGGTGTCTTCACCCCTCCACTTT
CDR3: CAWRHDRVSSPLHF
J: TRBJ1-6
size: -
V: TRBV30
D: TRBD1

DNA: TGTGCCAGTAATGACAGGGACTATGGCTACACCTTC
CDR3: CASNDRDYGYTF
J: TRBJ1-2
size: few
V: TRBV19
D: TRBD1

DNA: TGTGCCACCAGCAGCAGGGAAGGGGAGACCCAGTACTTC
CDR3: CATSSREGETQYF
J: TRBJ2-5
size: -
V: TRBV15
D: -

DNA: TGTGCCAGCAGCCAAGTTCCGGGAGGCGAGCAGTACTTC
CDR3: CASSQVPGGEQYF
J: TRBJ2-7
size: once
V: TRBV3-1/TRBV3-2
D: TRBD2

DNA: TGTGCCAGCAGTTACGACAGGACGAACACTGAAGCTTTCTTT
CDR3: CASSYDRTNTEAFF
J: TRBJ1-1
size: once
V: TRBV6-6
D: -

DNA: TGCGCCAGCAGCACGGACAGTGACACTGAAGCTTTCTTT
CDR3: CASSTDSDTEAFF
J: TRBJ1-1
size: -
V: TRBV5-1
D: -

DNA: TGTGCCAGCAGTGAAAATGTATTCGAGCAGTACTTC
CDR3: CASSENVFEQYF
J: TRBJ2-7
size: -
V: TRBV6-1
D: -

DNA: TGTGCCAGCAGCTTCCGGGACAGGCGTGGCTACACCTTC
CDR3: CASSFRDRRGYTF
J: TRBJ1-2
size: -
V: TRBV7-2
D: TRBD1